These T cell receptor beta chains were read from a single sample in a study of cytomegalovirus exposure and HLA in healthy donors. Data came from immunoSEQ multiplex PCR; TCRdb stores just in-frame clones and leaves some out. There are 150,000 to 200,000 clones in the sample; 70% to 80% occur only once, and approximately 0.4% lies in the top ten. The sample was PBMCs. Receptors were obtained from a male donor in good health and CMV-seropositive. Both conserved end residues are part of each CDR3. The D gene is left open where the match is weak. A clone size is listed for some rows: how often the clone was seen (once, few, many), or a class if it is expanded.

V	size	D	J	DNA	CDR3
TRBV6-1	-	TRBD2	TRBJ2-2	TGTGCCAGCAGTGGTGGGACTAGCGGGCAGAGAGCGAACACCGGGGAGCTGTTTTTT	CASSGGTSGQRANTGELFF
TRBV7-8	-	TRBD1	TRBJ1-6	TGTGCCAGCAGCTTCTCGGAGGCAGGGGGTTCACCCCTCCACTTT	CASSFSEAGGSPLHF
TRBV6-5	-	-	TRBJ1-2	TGTGCCAGCACCTCTGCCGCGGGGGGCGGTGGCTACACCTTC	CASTSAAGGGGYTF
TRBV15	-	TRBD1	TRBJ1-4	TGTGCCACCAGGAGAGACAGGGGGCAGTTTAAACTGTTTTTT	CATRRDRGQFKLFF
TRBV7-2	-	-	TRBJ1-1	TGTGCCAGTAGCTTAGTGGGAGCGAACACTGAAGCTTTCTTT	CASSLVGANTEAFF
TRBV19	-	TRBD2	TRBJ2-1	TGTGCCAGTAGCCCTAGTGCTAGCGGAAGCTCCTACAATGAGCAGTTCTTC	CASSPSASGSSYNEQFF
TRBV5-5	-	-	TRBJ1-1	TGTGCCAGCAGCCCGGGACTAATGAACACTGAAGCTTTCTTT	CASSPGLMNTEAFF
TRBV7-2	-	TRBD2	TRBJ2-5	TGTGCCAGCAGCCCCGGGACTAGGGTTGTGGAGACCCAGTACTTC	CASSPGTRVVETQYF
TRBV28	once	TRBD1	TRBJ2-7	TGTGCCAGCAGTCCCCCGGGACAGCGAACCTACGAGCAGTACTTC	CASSPPGQRTYEQYF
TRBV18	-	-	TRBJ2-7	TGTGCCAGCTCACCACCTATGGGGCACTCCTACGAGCAGTACTTC	CASSPPMGHSYEQYF
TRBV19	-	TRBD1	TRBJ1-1	TGTGCCAGTAGTATAGATCGGGCAGGGGGGAGGTGGACTGAAGCTTTCTTT	CASSIDRAGGRWTEAFF
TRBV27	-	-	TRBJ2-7	TGTGCCAGCAGTTTCGGTGGAGGCTACGAGCAGTACTTC	CASSFGGGYEQYF
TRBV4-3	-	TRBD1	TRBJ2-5	TGCGCCAGCAGCCGTACAGGGGAAGAGACCCAGTACTTC	CASSRTGEETQYF
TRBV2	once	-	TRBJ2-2	TGTGCCAGCAGGGAGGCCTCTTGGGGGGAGCTGTTTTTT	CASREASWGELFF
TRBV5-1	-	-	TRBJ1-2	TGCGCCAGCAGCTTGGAAGTGACAGATGTCATCGTCTTC	CASSLEVTDVIVF
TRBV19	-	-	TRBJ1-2	TGTGCCAGCGAAGGCCCAACCGGGGTCTACTTTTATGGCTACACCTTC	CASEGPTGVYFYGYTF
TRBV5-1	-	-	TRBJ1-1	TGCGCCAGCAGACGCGCCACAGAAGCCTTGAACACTGAAGCTTTCTTT	CASRRATEALNTEAFF
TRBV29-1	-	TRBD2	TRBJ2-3	TGCAGCACTTCTGGGGGGACTAGCGGGGGTAGTACAGATACGCAGTATTTT	CSTSGGTSGGSTDTQYF
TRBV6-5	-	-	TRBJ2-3	TGTGCCAGCGGGAGGTCAGATACGCAGTATTTT	CASGRSDTQYF
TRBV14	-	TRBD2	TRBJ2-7	TGTGCCAGCAGCCAAGTCGGGAGGGACCTACGAGCGTTCTTC	CASSQVGRDLRAFF
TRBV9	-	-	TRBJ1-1	TGTGCCAGCAGCTCCCGAACAAACACTGAAGCTTTCTTT	CASSSRTNTEAFF
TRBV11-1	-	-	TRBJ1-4	TGTGCCAGCAGCTTCACGACAAGGCCGAATGAAAAACTGTTTTTT	CASSFTTRPNEKLFF
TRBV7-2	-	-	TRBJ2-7	TGTGCCAGCAGCCTTTCGGGCGGGCCTGCCTCCTACGAGCAGTACTTC	CASSLSGGPASYEQYF
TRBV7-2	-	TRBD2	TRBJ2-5	TGTGCCAGCAGTTCGGGACTAGCGGCACAAGAGACCCAGTACTTC	CASSSGLAAQETQYF
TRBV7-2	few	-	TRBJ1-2	TGTGCCAGCAGCTTACGGGAATGGGCTCTGCCAAACTATGGCTACACCTTC	CASSLREWALPNYGYTF
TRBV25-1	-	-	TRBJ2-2	TGTGCCAGCAGTGAATTCGGCCGGGCGAACACCGGGGAGCTGTTTTTT	CASSEFGRANTGELFF
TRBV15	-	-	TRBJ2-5	TGTGCCACCAGCAGAGAGCGGGGAGAAGAGACCCAGTACTTC	CATSRERGEETQYF
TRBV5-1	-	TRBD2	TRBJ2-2	TGCGCCAGCAGTAGCGGGGGGGCAGGAACCGGGGAGCTGTTTTTT	CASSSGGAGTGELFF
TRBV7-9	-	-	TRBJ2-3	TGTTCCAGCAGCTTTTCTTCCGACGGGAGTTTACATACGCAGTATTTT	CSSSFSSDGSLHTQYF
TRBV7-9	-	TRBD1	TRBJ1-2	TGTGCCAGCAGCTTAGTAGAGGGGGCTGGCTACACCTTC	CASSLVEGAGYTF
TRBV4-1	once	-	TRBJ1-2	TGCGCCAGCAGCCAACGGGACACCCGTTCGGGCTACACCTTC	CASSQRDTRSGYTF
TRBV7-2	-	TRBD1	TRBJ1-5	TGTGCCAGCAGCCTTGACAGGGGGAGCCATCAGCCCCAGCATTTT	CASSLDRGSHQPQHF
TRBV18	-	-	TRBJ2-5	TGTGCCAGCTCACCGCCGGGACACGGAGAGACCCAGTACTTC	CASSPPGHGETQYF
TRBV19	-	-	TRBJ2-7	TGTGCCAGTAGCGCGAAAGGGGACGAGCAGTACTTC	CASSAKGDEQYF
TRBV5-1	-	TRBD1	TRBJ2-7	TGCGCCAGCAGCTCGGGACAGGTGGGCGAGCAGTACTTC	CASSSGQVGEQYF